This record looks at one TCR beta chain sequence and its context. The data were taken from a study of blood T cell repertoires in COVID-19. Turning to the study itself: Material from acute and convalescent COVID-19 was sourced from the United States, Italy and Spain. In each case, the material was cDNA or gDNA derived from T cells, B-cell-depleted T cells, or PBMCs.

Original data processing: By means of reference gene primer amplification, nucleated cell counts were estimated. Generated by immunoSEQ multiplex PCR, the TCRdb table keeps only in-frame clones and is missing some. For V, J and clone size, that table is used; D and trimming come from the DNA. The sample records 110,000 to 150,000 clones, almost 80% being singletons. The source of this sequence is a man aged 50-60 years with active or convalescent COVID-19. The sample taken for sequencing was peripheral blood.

CDR3 loop: CASSLVPSAYEQYF. CDR3 DNA sequence: TGCGCCAGCAGCTTGGTTCCTAGCGCCTACGAGCAGTACTTC. The chain employs TRBV5-1 and TRBJ2-7, with D possibly matching TRBD2 (6 bases). V lost 0 bases to trimming and J lost 2 bases, with 9 bases between them. Germline-derived CDR1 and CDR2 are SGHRS and YFSETQ. This CDR3 has 14 residues.